The 21 T cell receptor beta chains below were found in one sample sequenced in a study of T cell clones after liver transplantation. Sequenced by immunoSEQ multiplex PCR; TCRdb stores in-frame clones only, minus some. The data contain around 110,000 clones, about nine tenths of them singletons. The sample was CD4+ T cells from blood, taken 12 months after liver transplant. The receptors were gathered from a human patient who received a liver transplant. A share of the T cells may be of graft donor origin.

This chain connects TRBV6-1 to TRBJ1-1, with 11 bases lining up with TRBD1. J gave up 5 bases and V 5 bases, and 7 bases lay outside the gene matches. Germline CDR1 reads MNHNS; CDR2 reads SASEGT. This CDR3 spans 15 amino acids. This CDR3 is CASSSPDRGPTEAFF. In DNA form, the CDR3 reads TGTGCCAGCAGTTCCCCGGACAGGGGGCCTACTGAAGCTTTCTTT.

This clone appeared once. V is TRBV6-1 and J is TRBJ2-3; no firm D call. This CDR3 is built from 13 residues. The germline V gene has CDR1 MNHNS and CDR2 SASEGT. The V gene lost 2 bases and the J gene lost 4 bases, with 7 bases spanning the gap. CDR3 coding DNA: TGTGCCAGCAGTGAAAGGATGGCAGATACGCAGTATTTT. Translated, it gives CASSERMADTQYF.

The chain uses TRBV2 and TRBJ2-1; TRBD2 might be the D (6 bases). Trimming pared 9 bases from V and 0 bases from J, leaving 9 bases between. Germline values: CDR1 SNHLY, CDR2 FYNNEI. The CDR3 covers 13 residues. The chain's CDR3 is CASRESSYNEQFF. The CDR3 DNA reads TGTGCCAGTCGGGAGAGCTCCTACAATGAGCAGTTCTTC.

The V call is TRBV27, the J call TRBJ1-5, with 7 bases identical to TRBD1. The germline CDR1 and CDR2 sequences are MNHEY and SMNVEV (reference sequence). J was trimmed by 1 base and V by 6 bases; bases with no gene match: 6. There are 15 residues in the CDR3. This CDR3 is CASRGSGGSNQPQHF. Written as DNA, the CDR3 is TGTGCCAGCAGGGGGTCAGGGGGAAGCAATCAGCCCCAGCATTTT.

This clone has only a few counts. The chain has TRBV7-9 and TRBJ1-2, with D perhaps TRBD1 (5 bases). The CDR3 is made up of 14 amino acids. Between the trimmed V and J ends, which lost 4 bases and 2 bases, there was a span of 11 bases. The germline V gene encodes CDR1 SEHNR and CDR2 FQNEAQ (reference sequence). The CDR3 region is CASSSPSGNYGYTF. The CDR3 coding sequence is TGTGCCAGCAGCTCACCCTCAGGGAACTATGGCTACACCTTC.

The gene calls are TRBV4-2 and TRBJ2-1, with D perhaps matching TRBD2 (6 bases). Germline V CDR1 and CDR2: LGHNA, YNFKEQ. Trimming shortened V by 3 bases and J by 15 bases, and 18 bases separated the two germline ends. The CDR3 covers 13 residues. The CDR3: CASSQRGDPGRFF. Here the CDR3 DNA reads TGTGCCAGCAGCCAGCGAGGGGACCCCGGGAGGTTCTTC.

V and J are TRBV5-6 and TRBJ1-5; no clear D. Trimming took off 0 bases at V and 2 bases at J, with 9 bases between the two ends. The CDR3 totals 15 residues. The germline CDR1 and CDR2 sequences are SGHDT and YYEEEE. The CDR3 protein is CASSLEGSGNQPQHF. In DNA form, the CDR3 reads TGTGCCAGCAGCTTGGAGGGAAGCGGCAATCAGCCCCAGCATTTT.

The chain joins TRBV5-3 to TRBJ2-7; D gene unclear. TRBV5-3 is known as an ORF, though its function is uncertain. The CDR3 is 17 residues long. Trimming cost V 0 bases and J 2 bases, with 18 bases left between them. CDR3 sequence: CARSLAASPSRPYEQYF. The CDR3 bases are TGTGCCAGAAGCTTGGCCGCAAGCCCCTCACGCCCCTACGAGCAGTACTTC.

The chain couples TRBV4-1 to TRBJ2-4; TRBD1 is a possible D gene (5 bases). Trimming took off 4 bases at V and 1 base at J, with 17 bases between the two ends. Germline CDR1 and CDR2: MGHRA and YSYEKL. The CDR3 extends over 17 amino acids. The CDR3 reads CASSPQMAQGAKNIQYF. The CDR3 DNA sequence: TGCGCCAGCAGCCCCCAAATGGCTCAGGGTGCCAAAAACATTCAGTACTTC.

This chain joins TRBV6-1 and TRBJ1-1; 8 nucleotides match TRBD1. Germline values: CDR1 MNHNS, CDR2 SASEGT. This CDR3 has 15 residues. Losses at the gene ends were 5 bases for V and 0 bases for J; bases not matched to a gene: 5. As DNA, the CDR3 is TGTGCCAGCAGTTCTCGGACAGGGCTGAACACTGAAGCTTTCTTT. Amino acids: CASSSRTGLNTEAFF.

This sequence joins TRBV5-6 and TRBJ2-7; 11 positions match TRBD2. The CDR3 sequence is 16 residues long. The ends lost 3 bases at V and 7 bases at J; junction bases unmatched: 12. Germline lookup yields CDR1 SGHDT and CDR2 YYEEEE. DNA for the CDR3: TGTGCCAGCAGCTCAGCCGCGGCGCTAGCGGGAGGTGAGCAGTACTTC. It codes for CASSSAAALAGGEQYF.

The chain carries TRBV27 and TRBJ1-2, with unresolved D. The CDR3 length is 15 residues. V lost 5 bases, J lost 7 bases, and 20 bases lay in between. Germline CDR1 and CDR2: MNHEY and SMNVEV (reference sequence). DNA for the CDR3: TGTGCCAGCAGTCTTCTCGGTGTACAAACGGCTGGCTACACCTTC. Translated: CASSLLGVQTAGYTF.

The J gene is TRBJ2-7, the V gene TRBV28, with D hard to call. This CDR3 region has 17 residues. V was cut by 5 bases and J by 5 bases, with 25 bases left in between. Germline loops: CDR1 MDHEN, CDR2 SYDVKM. In nucleotides, the CDR3 is TGTGCCAGCAGTCTAACCACCCTCCCTTTGACCCGAAACGAGCAGTACTTC. Its protein is CASSLTTLPLTRNEQYF.

This clone appeared once. The chain recombines TRBV2 with TRBJ2-3; tentatively, D is TRBD2 (7 bases). There are 14 residues in the CDR3. Germline V gives CDR1 SNHLY, CDR2 FYNNEI. V was cut by 5 bases and J by 5 bases, with 14 bases left in between. The CDR3 nucleotides read TGTGCCAGCAGTCTGGAGGGAGGGGGAGATACGCAGTATTTT. Its translation: CASSLEGGGDTQYF.

The gene calls are TRBV7-2 and TRBJ2-7; 8 bases map to TRBD2. Germline CDR1 is SGHTA and CDR2 is FQGNSA. Trimming cost V 5 bases and J 3 bases; bases outside gene matches: 9. The CDR3 covers 15 residues. CDR3 DNA sequence: TGTGCCAGCAGCGCCGGGGAGCGGGAGTTCTACGAGCAGTACTTC. This codes for CASSAGEREFYEQYF.

The V and J genes are TRBV28 and TRBJ2-7; no definite D call. This CDR3 is built from 11 residues. Germline-derived CDR1 and CDR2 are MDHEN and SYDVKM. The V end was cut by 4 bases, the J end by 7 bases, with 8 bases between. The chain's CDR3 is CASSSRWEQYF. The CDR3 region has the DNA TGTGCCAGCAGTTCCCGCTGGGAGCAGTACTTC.

The sample holds one count of this clone. The rearrangement joins TRBV19 to TRBJ2-5; a possible D gene is TRBD1 (6 bases). Germline values: CDR1 LNHDA, CDR2 SQIVND (reference sequence). Trimming shortened V by 3 bases and J by 4 bases, and 9 bases separated the two germline ends. This CDR3 is 13 amino acids long. The CDR3 loop is CASSIGTSETQYF. The CDR3 region has the DNA TGTGCCAGTAGTATCGGGACATCAGAGACCCAGTACTTC.

Only one count was recorded for this clone. This CDR3 is also generated by other DNA sequences in the sample. The V gene is TRBV7-7, the J gene TRBJ1-5; D not certain. Germline loops: CDR1 SSHAT, CDR2 FNYEAQ (reference sequence). The CDR3 contains 13 residues. Trimming removed 1 base from V and 4 bases from J, with 5 bases in between. The CDR3 spells CASSLGPNQPQHF. The CDR3 DNA follows: TGTGCCAGCAGCTTAGGACCAAATCAGCCCCAGCATTTT.

The CDR3 sequence is CATSRPPGSGTEAFF. For the CDR3, the DNA is TGTGCCACCAGCAGACCGCCAGGGTCGGGCACTGAAGCTTTCTTT. This chain uses TRBV15 with TRBJ1-1, with D possibly TRBD1 on 5 matching bases. CDR1 is LNHNV and CDR2 is YYDKDF in the germline V gene (reference sequence). The CDR3 has 15 amino acids. Trimming removed 2 bases at V and 4 bases at J, with 14 bases between.

The V and J genes are TRBV27 and TRBJ1-2, with 9 nucleotides matching TRBD1. The length of the CDR3 is 16 residues. Germline assignment: CDR1 MNHEY and CDR2 SMNVEV (reference sequence). V lost 1 base and J lost 4; bases outside the gene matches: 7. For the CDR3, the DNA is TGTGCCAGCAGTTTATTGGACAGGGGCCGTCTCTATGGCTACACCTTC. This sequence encodes CASSLLDRGRLYGYTF.

The rearrangement joins TRBV4-2 to TRBJ1-3; 8 nucleotides match TRBD1. Germline CDR1 reads LGHNA; CDR2 reads YNFKEQ. This CDR3 is built from 19 residues. The V segment lost 1 base and the J segment 0 bases; nucleotides outside the gene matches: 11. The CDR3 here is CASSQVLMTGAVSGNTIYF. CDR3 in DNA: TGTGCCAGCAGCCAAGTCCTTATGACAGGGGCCGTCTCTGGAAACACCATATATTTT.